This T cell receptor beta chain was documented in a study of cytomegalovirus exposure and HLA in healthy donors. Study-level points and caveats: Segments of the TCR beta V type were, in most cases, productive about 90% or about 30% of the time in an earlier analysis. There was a cluster of highly shared sequence variants that was likely a sequencing artifact.

The PCR ran on 60 Vbeta and 13 Jbeta primers. The table came from immunoSEQ multiplex PCR; TCRdb's copy has only in-frame clones and leaves some out. This table has more than 80,000 clones, 71% appearing once. With respect to this clone: Its antigen is as yet unknown.

Trimming left V 3 bases short and J 1 base short, with 9 bases between. This CDR3 is 15 amino acids long. Looked up from germline, CDR1 is MDHEN and CDR2 is SYDVKM. Among the donors, all were healthy bone marrow donors. The source of this sequence is a female donor in good health and CMV-seronegative. The sequencing sample was made of PBMCs. V usage is TRBV28 and J usage is TRBJ2-2, with D perhaps matching TRBD2 (5 bases). This chain's CDR3 is CASSFTGKNTGELFF. DNA for the CDR3: TGTGCCAGCAGTTTCACCGGGAAGAACACCGGGGAGCTGTTTTTT.